This TCR beta chain is drawn from a study of early T cells in non-severe SARS-CoV-2 infection. This clonotype was counted only a few times. TCRdb re-analysed the 5' RACE reads in MiXCR, keeping a single row per CDR3 protein. The repertoire holds 30,000 to 35,000 distinct CDR3 sequences, with over 5% as singletons. CDR3 size: 16 residues. The ends were cut back, 5 bases at V and 6 bases at J, with 22 bases in the middle. CDR1 and CDR2 (germline): MNHEY, SMNVEV (reference sequence). This receptor was identified in an adult who was a healthcare worker with PCR-confirmed SARS-CoV-2 infection or an uninfected control (not recorded which). The chain links TRBV27 to TRBJ1-2, with unresolved D. The sample comprised whole blood. CDR3 in amino acids: CASSLEYQGPDDGYTF. CDR3 nucleotides: TGTGCCAGCAGTCTCGAATATCAAGGTCCGGATGATGGCTACACCTTC.